Below are 3 T cell receptor beta chains sequenced from a single sample in a study of T-cell memory formation after mild COVID-19. In TCRdb, the 5' RACE reads were re-called with MiXCR into one record per CDR3 protein. The sample carries about 170,000 distinct CDR3 sequences, 10% to 15% recorded once. Sequencing used PBMCs or a T cell subset sorted from them (not recorded which). The receptors come from a man younger than 30 who had mild COVID-19 (a few samples of this study predate the infection). Cell type and time point are not known.

This clonotype was seen more than once but under ten times. The CDR3 region is CASSYSYGYTEAFF. As DNA, the CDR3 is TGTGCCAGCAGTTACTCGTATGGTTACACTGAAGCTTTCTTT. This sequence joins TRBV6-5 and TRBJ1-1; D is uncertain. V was trimmed by 0 bases and J by 3 bases, leaving 8 bases between them. This CDR3 is built from 14 residues. Germline values: CDR1 MNHEY, CDR2 SVGAGI.

The chain has TRBV12-3 or TRBV12-4 and TRBJ2-2; perhaps TRBD2 as D (5 bases). The CDR3 is 14 amino acids. V gave up 1 base and J gave up 8 bases, with 11 bases separating them. The CDR3 reads CASSLDTRGGELFF. The CDR3 bases are TGTGCCAGCAGTTTAGATACCAGAGGGGGGGAGCTGTTTTTT.

The count of this clonotype is one. The DNA for the CDR3 is TGTGCCAGCAGCTTAGGGGGGGACCTAGCTAACTATGGCTACACCTTC. Amino acid sequence: CASSLGGDLANYGYTF. The chain carries TRBV7-2 and TRBJ1-2, with D perhaps TRBD1 (5 bases). This CDR3 region has 16 residues. Germline loops: CDR1 SGHTA, CDR2 FQGNSA. The ends were cut back, 1 base at V and 0 bases at J, with 12 bases in the middle.